The rows below give T cell receptor beta chains drawn from one sample of a study of T cell therapy after organ transplantation. Libraries were prepared by immunoSEQ multiplex PCR; TCRdb keeps only in-frame clonotypes and omits some of them. The repertoire consists of some 17,000 clones, with less than 90% occurring once and the leading ten covering around 30%. These receptors' antigens are unknown. The sequencing here drew on CD8+ T cells from blood, taken after autologous CMV-specific T cell therapy. The origin of the receptors is a human patient who had received a solid organ transplant and had CMV disease. The graft donor may account for some of the T cells. Both conserved end residues are part of each CDR3. The D gene is left open where the match is weak. Not all rows give a size; the values are once, few, many and, for expanded clones, a class.

>few|NA|TRBJ1-1|TRBV30
TGTGCCTGGAGTAGGACCGAGAACACTGAAGCTTTCTTT
CAWSRTENTEAFF
>NA|NA|TRBJ1-1|TRBV27
TGTGCCAGCAGTTTAGTGGGACCCACCTTTGACACTGAAGCTTTCTTT
CASSLVGPTFDTEAFF
>NA|TRBD1|TRBJ1-1|TRBV4-1
TGCGCCAGCAGCCATAACAGGGGAGGCGCTGAAGCTTTCTTT
CASSHNRGGAEAFF
>medium-sized|TRBD2|TRBJ2-1|TRBV7-6
TGTGCCAGCAGCGCCTCCACTAGCGGGATTACCCATGAGCAGTTCTTC
CASSASTSGITHEQFF
>NA|TRBD2|TRBJ2-7|TRBV14
TGTGCCAGCGGGATTACTAGCGGTAGCTCCTACGAGCAGTACTTC
CASGITSGSSYEQYF
>once|TRBD1|TRBJ1-3|TRBV28
TGTGCCAGCAGTCCAGGGAGGGGGCGAGGAAACACCATATATTTT
CASSPGRGRGNTIYF
>NA|NA|TRBJ1-5|TRBV5-5
TGTGCCAGCAGCTCCGGTGGGGGTCAGCCCCAGCATTTT
CASSSGGGQPQHF
>NA|TRBD2|TRBJ2-1|TRBV7-9
TGTGCCAGCAGCCCTAAGCGGGGCAACAATGAGCAGTTCTTC
CASSPKRGNNEQFF
>medium-sized|NA|TRBJ2-7|TRBV10-3
TGTGCCATCAGTGTAGGTTTAGCGTCGGAGCAGTACTTC
CAISVGLASEQYF
>NA|NA|TRBJ1-5|TRBV15
TGTGCCACCAGCAGAGACGGCAACCCAGGGGGCAATCAGCCCCAGCATTTT
CATSRDGNPGGNQPQHF
>NA|NA|TRBJ2-7|TRBV13
TGTGCCAGCAGCACAATTACAGGGTCATCCTACGAGCAGTACTTC
CASSTITGSSYEQYF
>NA|NA|TRBJ2-7|TRBV15
TGTGCCACCAGCTCCCTTGGCGGACTATCCCTTTACGAGCAGTACTTC
CATSSLGGLSLYEQYF
>NA|TRBD1|TRBJ2-1|TRBV30
TGTGCCTGGGCAGGGGGAAACCCCTACAATGAGCAGTTCTTC
CAWAGGNPYNEQFF
>NA|NA|TRBJ1-2|TRBV4-1
TGCGCCAGCAGCCAAGATAGTGCAACCTATGGCTACACCTTC
CASSQDSATYGYTF
>NA|NA|TRBJ1-2|TRBV2
TGTGCCAGCTCCCCCTGGGCCTACAGTGATGGCTACACCTTC
CASSPWAYSDGYTF
>NA|NA|TRBJ1-3|TRBV4-2
TGTGCCAGCAGCCAAGATCTTGGTGACTCTGGAAACACCATATATTTT
CASSQDLGDSGNTIYF
>few|NA|TRBJ2-6|TRBV5-5
TGCGCCAGCAGTCACCAGGGTTCCGGGGCCAACGTCCTGACTTTC
CASSHQGSGANVLTF
>once|NA|TRBJ1-3|TRBV15
TGTGCCACCAGCAGAGATTTGGGCAGTATACCACCTCACCCTGGAAACACCATATATTTT
CATSRDLGSIPPHPGNTIYF
>few|TRBD1|TRBJ2-7|TRBV27
TGTGCCAGCAGTTCCACAGGGGGCCCCGAGCAGTACTTC
CASSSTGGPEQYF
>NA|TRBD1|TRBJ2-5|TRBV5-1
TGCGCCAGCAGCTTGGGCACGACAGGGCTAATATTCCAAGAGACCCAGTACTTC
CASSLGTTGLIFQETQYF
>NA|NA|TRBJ2-7|TRBV7-6
TGTGCCAGCAGCCCAGTTGGGGGGGCGGGACACTACGAGCAGTACTTC
CASSPVGGAGHYEQYF
>few|NA|TRBJ1-5|TRBV7-8
TGTGCCAGCAGCTTAGTACAGGGAGATCAGCCCCAGCATTTT
CASSLVQGDQPQHF
>NA|TRBD2|TRBJ2-7|TRBV6-6
TGTGCCAGCAGTATCCTAGCGGGAGACTCCTACGAGCAGTACTTC
CASSILAGDSYEQYF
>NA|NA|TRBJ2-7|TRBV11-1
TGTGCCAGCAGCTACGGAGGGGAAGGTTACGAGCAGTACTTC
CASSYGGEGYEQYF
>NA|TRBD1|TRBJ1-4|TRBV27
TGTGCCAGCAGTTGGGGACAGGGTCGGGTGGAACTGTTTTTT
CASSWGQGRVELFF
>NA|NA|TRBJ2-7|TRBV4-2
TGTGCCAGCAGCCAGAGGGGGGGGTCTGCTCAATACGAGCAGTACTTC
CASSQRGGSAQYEQYF
>NA|NA|TRBJ2-7|TRBV4-1
TGCGCCAGCAGCCATGGGACACGCTCCTACGAGCAGTACTTC
CASSHGTRSYEQYF
>NA|TRBD1|TRBJ2-2|TRBV12-5
TGTGCTAGTGGTTTGGTAATCAAACAGGGGCACGGGGAGCTGTTTTTT
CASGLVIKQGHGELFF
>NA|NA|TRBJ2-7|TRBV15
TGTGCCACCAGCACGGAGGTCACCACCTACGAGCAGTACTTC
CATSTEVTTYEQYF
>once|NA|TRBJ2-7|TRBV5-6
TGTGCCAGCAGCTTGGAAGGGGGAGGCGAGCAGTACTTC
CASSLEGGGEQYF
>NA|TRBD2|TRBJ2-7|TRBV27
TGTGCCAGCAGTGAAGCGGGGTACGGGGGCTCCTACGAGCAGTACTTC
CASSEAGYGGSYEQYF
>NA|TRBD1|TRBJ1-6|TRBV4-1
TGCGCCAGCAGCCCGACAGGGGGAAATTCACCCCTCCACTTT
CASSPTGGNSPLHF
>few|TRBD2|TRBJ2-3|TRBV5-1
TGCGCCAGCACCCGGACTAGCGGGAGGGCCGTGGATACGCAGTATTTT
CASTRTSGRAVDTQYF
>NA|NA|TRBJ1-1|TRBV7-8
TGTGCCAGCAGCTTCCTTCAAACAGGGTCCACTGAAGCTTTCTTT
CASSFLQTGSTEAFF
>NA|NA|TRBJ2-4|TRBV5-1
TGCGCCAGCAGCTTGGTTCAGGGGGGCAACATTCAGTACTTC
CASSLVQGGNIQYF
>NA|NA|TRBJ2-7|TRBV9
TGTGCCAGCAGCGCGAGCGTCCGAGACGAGCAGTACTTC
CASSASVRDEQYF
>NA|NA|TRBJ1-6|TRBV30
TGTGCCTGGGACCCTGGGGCCGCCAGTAATTCACCCCTCCACTTT
CAWDPGAASNSPLHF
>few|NA|TRBJ2-5|TRBV6-1
TGTGCCAGCAGTCGTAAAGAGACCCAGTACTTC
CASSRKETQYF
>NA|NA|TRBJ2-1|TRBV9
TGTGCCAGCAGTCCAGATATCCTGAATGAGCAGTTCTTC
CASSPDILNEQFF
>NA|NA|TRBJ2-7|TRBV27
TGTGCCAGCAGTTTCGGGTGGGAGCAGTACTTC
CASSFGWEQYF
>NA|NA|TRBJ2-1|TRBV10-3
TGTGCCATCGGCGGAGAGACTCTAAACTTCGGCAATGAGCAGTTCTTC
CAIGGETLNFGNEQFF
>NA|TRBD2|TRBJ2-7|TRBV27
TGTGCTAGCAGAGAACCGGGACTAGGGACCTACGAGCAGTACTTC
CASREPGLGTYEQYF
>NA|NA|TRBJ2-7|TRBV7-9
TGTGCCAGCAGCCCTGAGGACCGCGAGCAGTACTTC
CASSPEDREQYF
>NA|NA|TRBJ1-5|TRBV27
TGTGCCAGCAGTTTATACCCTGGGAGAAATCAGCCCCAGCATTTT
CASSLYPGRNQPQHF
>NA|TRBD1|TRBJ1-1|TRBV9
TGTGCCAGCAGCTACTCAGGGGGGCCCACTGAAGCTTTCTTT
CASSYSGGPTEAFF
>NA|NA|TRBJ2-3|TRBV18
TGTGCCAGCTCTTACCGGGGGCAGAACACAGATACGCAGTATTTT
CASSYRGQNTDTQYF
>few|NA|TRBJ2-3|TRBV10-1
TGCGCCAGCAGTGAGTCGACCGTCCTTACAGATACGCAGTATTTT
CASSESTVLTDTQYF
>NA|NA|TRBJ2-7|TRBV9
TGTGCCAGCAGCGGCGATGAGAGGGGATACTACGAGCAGTACTTC
CASSGDERGYYEQYF
>NA|TRBD1|TRBJ1-1|TRBV4-1
TGCGCCAGCAGCCAGGGGACAGGGAGCACTGAAGCTTTCTTT
CASSQGTGSTEAFF
>NA|NA|TRBJ1-2|TRBV6-5
TGTGCCAGCAGTTACTCGACCAGGAACTATGGCTACACCTTC
CASSYSTRNYGYTF
>NA|TRBD2|TRBJ2-1|TRBV30
TGTGCCTGGCAGATCACCGGGGGGGAAGGCTGGAATGAGCAGTTCTTC
CAWQITGGEGWNEQFF
>medium-sized|NA|TRBJ1-2|TRBV5-6
TGTGCCAGCAGCCCCTCTATGTCCTATGGCTACACCTTC
CASSPSMSYGYTF
>few|NA|TRBJ1-2|TRBV5-6
TGTGCCAGCAGCTTCCAGGGAGACTATGGCTACACCTTC
CASSFQGDYGYTF
>NA|TRBD2|TRBJ2-3|TRBV7-9
TGTGCCAGCAGCCGATTAGCGGGAGGGCTGGCAGATACGCAGTATTTT
CASSRLAGGLADTQYF
>NA|NA|TRBJ1-4|TRBV5-1
TGCGCCAGCAGCTCGGTGTCACCAACTAATGAAAAACTGTTTTTT
CASSSVSPTNEKLFF